This T cell receptor (beta chain) was recovered during a study of early T cells in non-severe SARS-CoV-2 infection. About the study: Bulk RNA from unsorted whole blood was sequenced; chains were unpaired.

Each single cDNA molecule received a unique molecular identifier. TCRdb independently ran MiXCR on the 5' RACE reads; one entry per CDR3 protein. Of tens of thousands of distinct CDR3 sequences in the sample, about a tenth are singletons; the top ten hold around 5.8%. The CDR3 has 15 residues. From germline, CDR1 is MDHEN and CDR2 SYDVKM. With 2 bases removed from V and 10 bases from J, the gap between germline ends came to 15 bases. This clonotype was observed a few times. This sequence was found in an adult who was a healthcare worker with PCR-confirmed SARS-CoV-2 infection or an uninfected control (not recorded which). Input material: whole blood. The V and J genes are TRBV28 and TRBJ1-6; D might be TRBD1 (6 bases). CDR3 in DNA: TGTGCCAGCAGTTTACGGGGGCGCGGGAGATCACCCCTCCACTTT. Residues: CASSLRGRGRSPLHF.